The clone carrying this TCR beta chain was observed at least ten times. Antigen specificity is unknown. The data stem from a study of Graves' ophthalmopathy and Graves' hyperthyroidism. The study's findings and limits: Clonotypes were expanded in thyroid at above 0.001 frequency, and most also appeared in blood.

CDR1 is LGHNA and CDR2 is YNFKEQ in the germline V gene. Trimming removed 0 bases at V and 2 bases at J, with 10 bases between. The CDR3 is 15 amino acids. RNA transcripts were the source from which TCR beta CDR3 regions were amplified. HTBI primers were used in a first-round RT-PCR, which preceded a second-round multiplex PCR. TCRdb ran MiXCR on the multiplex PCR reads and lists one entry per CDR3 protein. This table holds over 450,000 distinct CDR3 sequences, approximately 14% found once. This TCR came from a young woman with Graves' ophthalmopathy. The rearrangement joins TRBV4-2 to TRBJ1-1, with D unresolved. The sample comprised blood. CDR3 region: CASSQDPPGNTEAFF. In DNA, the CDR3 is TGTGCCAGCAGCCAAGATCCCCCAGGAAACACTGAAGCTTTCTTT.